Listed below are T cell receptor beta chains from one sample, sequenced in a study of Tregs in tolerant kidney transplant recipients. Libraries were prepared by immunoSEQ multiplex PCR; TCRdb keeps only in-frame clonotypes and omits some of them. The table records about 64,000 clones, 70% to 90% of them present only once. Source: CD4+ T cells from blood (PBMCs), taken 6 months after the transplant. These receptors all stem from a human patient who received a combined kidney and bone marrow transplant. The graft donor may have given rise to some T cells. The CDR3 runs from the conserved cysteine through the conserved F or W. The D gene is left open where the match is weak. Size is stated for part of the rows, as once, few or many counts, or as a class when the clone is expanded.

D gene | J gene | clone size | V gene | CDR3 DNA | CDR3 protein
- | TRBJ1-2 | - | TRBV27 | TGTGCCAGCAGTTTCTCCGGGACACCCTATGGCTACACCTTC | CASSFSGTPYGYTF
- | TRBJ1-2 | - | TRBV30 | TGTGCCTGGATCCCCAGGGACTATGGCTACACCTTC | CAWIPRDYGYTF
TRBD2 | TRBJ2-5 | - | TRBV7-2 | TGTGCCAGCAGCCTTAGACTAGCGGGGGGCAAAGAGACCCAGTACTTC | CASSLRLAGGKETQYF
TRBD1 | TRBJ2-2 | - | TRBV5-1 | TGCGCCAGCAGCTTGGGGGACAGGGTCCTCGCCGGGGAGCTGTTTTTT | CASSLGDRVLAGELFF
TRBD1 | TRBJ2-5 | - | TRBV19 | TGTGCCAGTAGAAGACAGGGCTCAGAGACCCAGTACTTC | CASRRQGSETQYF
TRBD1 | TRBJ1-5 | - | TRBV28 | TGTGCCAGCAGTTTATATACCATGACAGGGGCCGGTCAGCCCCAGCATTTT | CASSLYTMTGAGQPQHF
TRBD1 | TRBJ2-7 | - | TRBV7-8 | TGTGCCAGCAGGGGAAACAGGGGTCTCCCCTACGAGCAGTACTTC | CASRGNRGLPYEQYF
TRBD2 | TRBJ2-7 | once | TRBV14 | TGTGCCAGCAGCTACACTAGCGGGAGGGGCTACGAGCAGTACTTC | CASSYTSGRGYEQYF
- | TRBJ1-3 | - | TRBV7-2 | TGTGCCAGCAGCTTAGTATCCGGGTCCGGAAACACCATATATTTT | CASSLVSGSGNTIYF
TRBD2 | TRBJ2-1 | - | TRBV11-3 | TGTGCCAGCAGCCATTTAGCGGGAGGGCTGGGGAATGAGCAGTTCTTC | CASSHLAGGLGNEQFF
TRBD1 | TRBJ1-6 | - | TRBV14 | TGTGCCAGCAGCCCGAGAGGGGGCATACAACCCCTCCACTTT | CASSPRGGIQPLHF
- | TRBJ1-4 | few | TRBV19 | TGTGCCAGTAGCCCTCAGATCGGGGGAAGTAATGAAAAACTGTTTTTT | CASSPQIGGSNEKLFF
- | TRBJ1-2 | - | TRBV28 | TGTGCCAGCAGTAAAGACAGGAACTATGGCTACACCTTC | CASSKDRNYGYTF
- | TRBJ2-3 | - | TRBV4-2 | TGTGCCAGCAGCCAAGCGACAGTCACAGATACGCAGTATTTT | CASSQATVTDTQYF
- | TRBJ2-7 | - | TRBV27 | TGTGCCAGCAGTTTAGATGGCGGGTACGAGCAGTACTTC | CASSLDGGYEQYF
TRBD1 | TRBJ1-5 | - | TRBV7-2 | TGTGCCAGCAGCACCACCGGGACAGGATATCAGCCCCAGCATTTT | CASSTTGTGYQPQHF
- | TRBJ2-2 | - | TRBV7-2 | TGTGCCAGCAGCTTTGCCGGGAGCGGGGAGCTGTTTTTT | CASSFAGSGELFF
- | TRBJ1-5 | - | TRBV28 | TGTGCCAGCAGCCTGGGGCAGGGCAATCAGCCCCAGCATTTT | CASSLGQGNQPQHF
- | TRBJ2-2 | - | TRBV6-1 | TGTGCCAGCAGTGGGGCCAGGGTTCACGGGGAGCTGTTTTTT | CASSGARVHGELFF
- | TRBJ2-7 | - | TRBV28 | TGTGCCAGCAGTTTCAGGGACTACGAGCAGTACTTC | CASSFRDYEQYF
- | TRBJ2-1 | - | TRBV4-3 | TGCGCCAGCAGCCAAGATACTAGTCGTAGTGAGCAGTTCTTC | CASSQDTSRSEQFF
TRBD2 | TRBJ2-3 | - | TRBV5-1 | TGCGCCAGCAGCTTGGTAGGACCTAGCGGGGGAGGCACAGATACGCAGTATTTT | CASSLVGPSGGGTDTQYF
- | TRBJ1-3 | once | TRBV5-1 | TGCGCCAGCAGCTTGACTCGAGCCCGCTCTGGAAACACCATATATTTT | CASSLTRARSGNTIYF
TRBD2 | TRBJ2-5 | - | TRBV6-5 | TGTGCCAGCAGTAGGACCGGGGAGGGGACCCAGTACTTC | CASSRTGEGTQYF
- | TRBJ2-7 | - | TRBV5-5 | TGTGCCAGCAGCTTGTTTGTTCGCGAGCAGTACTTC | CASSLFVREQYF
- | TRBJ2-3 | - | TRBV9 | TGTGCCAGCAGCGTAGTCGGAGGGAGTAACACAGATACGCAGTATTTT | CASSVVGGSNTDTQYF
- | TRBJ2-7 | - | TRBV11-3 | TGTGCCAGCAGCTTAGTGGACAACCCCTACGAGCAGTACTTC | CASSLVDNPYEQYF
TRBD1 | TRBJ1-5 | - | TRBV6-5 | TGTGCCACCCAGGACAGGGCATGGGGTCAGCCCCAGCATTTT | CATQDRAWGQPQHF
- | TRBJ2-1 | - | TRBV7-2 | TGTGCCAGCAGCTTAGCCTCCTACTACAATGAGCAGTTCTTC | CASSLASYYNEQFF